Presented here are 15 T cell receptor beta chains from one specimen sequenced in a study of T-cell memory formation after mild COVID-19. TCRdb processed the 5' RACE reads anew with MiXCR; each CDR3 protein has one entry. The repertoire holds around 150,000 distinct CDR3 sequences, with around a tenth as singletons. The sample consisted of PBMCs or a T cell subset sorted from them (not recorded which). All receptors derive from a young man who had mild COVID-19 (a few samples of this study predate the infection). Cell type and time point are not known.

The CDR3 sequence: CASSLEDRQGKETQYF. As DNA, the CDR3 is TGTGCCAGCAGCTTAGAAGATCGACAGGGTAAAGAGACCCAGTACTTC. The chain joins TRBV7-8 to TRBJ2-5; 7 nucleotides align to TRBD1. Germline V gene data show CDR1 as SGHVS and CDR2 as FQNEAQ. Trimming took 1 base from V and 3 from J; bases not matched to a gene: 8. This CDR3 has 16 residues.

This clonotype was seen a few times. The chain links TRBV12-3 or TRBV12-4 to TRBJ2-1; 16 bases are a match to TRBD2. The CDR3 loop spans 16 amino acids. V lost 5 bases to trimming and J lost 8 bases; unmatched junction nucleotides: 6. CDR3 sequence reads: CASSRQGTSGGDEQFF. In DNA, the CDR3 is TGTGCCAGCAGTCGCCAAGGGACTAGCGGGGGGGATGAGCAGTTCTTC.

This sequence joins TRBV20-1 and TRBJ1-2, with TRBD1 matching over 10 bases. Germline V gene data show CDR1 as DFQATT and CDR2 as SNEGSKA (reference sequence). V shed 0 bases, J shed 5 bases, and the junction held 9 bases outside the gene matches. The length of the CDR3 is 16 residues. As DNA, the CDR3 is TGCAGTGCTAGAGATGCGGGACAGGGGTTGGGGTATGGCTACACCTTC. It yields the protein CSARDAGQGLGYGYTF.

This clonotype was counted at least ten times. The rearrangement uses TRBV11-2 and TRBJ2-3, with D unclear. CDR1 is SGHAT and CDR2 is FQNNGV in the germline V gene. This CDR3 is 14 amino acids long. The V gene lost 3 bases and the J gene lost 0 bases, with 7 bases spanning the gap. CDR3 coding DNA: TGTGCCAGCAGCTTCGATCGTAGCACAGATACGCAGTATTTT. Its protein product is CASSFDRSTDTQYF.

This clonotype turned up a few times. The V call is TRBV4-1, the J call TRBJ2-3; D is possibly TRBD2 (7 bases). Trimming took 3 bases from V and 3 from J, leaving 13 bases between them. CDR1 MGHRA and CDR2 YSYEKL come from the germline V gene. The CDR3 covers 15 residues. DNA for the CDR3: TGCGCCAGCAGCCAGGGGGGGGGCTATACAGATACGCAGTATTTT. Amino acid sequence: CASSQGGGYTDTQYF.

Ten or more counts support this clonotype. The genes are TRBV5-1 and TRBJ2-3, with 11 bases that match TRBD2. Germline values: CDR1 SGHRS, CDR2 YFSETQ. With 4 bases clipped from V and 2 bases from J, the junction kept 12 bases outside the gene matches. The CDR3 covers 18 residues. The CDR3: CASSLGGTSGTHTDTQYF. The CDR3 region has the DNA TGCGCCAGCAGCCTCGGAGGGACTAGCGGAACCCACACAGATACGCAGTATTTT.

This sequence joins TRBV6-6 and TRBJ1-6; D may be TRBD1 (5 bases). Germline CDR1 and CDR2: MNHNY and SVGAGI (reference sequence). V was clipped by 6 bases and J by 9 bases, with 15 bases between them. The CDR3 covers 14 residues. DNA for the CDR3: TGTGCCAGCAGAGGGACCGTTGATAGTTCACCCCTCCACTTT. This sequence encodes CASRGTVDSSPLHF.

The genes are TRBV2 and TRBJ2-7, with a possible D match to TRBD2 (6 bases). The CDR3 extends over 15 amino acids. Germline V gene sequence: CDR1 SNHLY, CDR2 FYNNEI. Deletions cut 3 bases from V and 2 bases from J, with 14 bases between. CDR3: CASSEGLTLTYEQYV. For the CDR3, the DNA is TGTGCCAGCAGTGAGGGACTCACGCTTACCTACGAGCAGTACGTC.

The rearrangement joins TRBV27 to TRBJ1-2, with 7 positions matching TRBD1. This CDR3 is built from 14 residues. V lost 6 bases and J lost 0; bases outside the gene matches: 4. Germline CDR1 MNHEY, CDR2 SMNVEV (reference sequence). CDR3 residues: CASSAGGANYGYTF. For the CDR3, the DNA is TGTGCCAGCAGCGCAGGGGGAGCTAACTATGGCTACACCTTC.

The gene calls are TRBV10-2 and TRBJ2-5; unclear D gene. The V end was cut by 0 bases, the J end by 5 bases, with 4 bases between. This CDR3 has 12 residues. Germline values: CDR1 WSHSY, CDR2 SAAADI. The CDR3 nucleotides read TGCGCCAGCAGTGAGTCAGGGGAGACCCAGTACTTC. It encodes CASSESGETQYF.

The chain employs TRBV20-1 and TRBJ1-4, with 12 bases identical to TRBD1. Trimming removed 0 bases from V and 7 bases from J; junction bases left unmatched: 6. The germline V gene has CDR1 DFQATT and CDR2 SNEGSKA (reference sequence). The CDR3 covers 16 residues. The CDR3 reads CSARERGTGGFEKLFF. As DNA, the CDR3 is TGCAGTGCTAGAGAGCGGGGGACAGGGGGCTTTGAAAAACTGTTTTTT.

This chain joins TRBV6-4 and TRBJ1-1, with a possible D match to TRBD1 (6 bases). V gave up 0 bases and J gave up 4 bases, with 12 bases separating them. Germline lookup yields CDR1 MRHNA and CDR2 SNTAGT. The CDR3 totals 15 residues. CDR3 loop: CASSDSSNRATEAFF. CDR3 coding DNA: TGTGCCAGCAGTGACTCGAGCAACAGGGCCACTGAAGCTTTCTTT.

This clonotype was found many times. The chain combines TRBV29-1 with TRBJ1-1; D unclear. This CDR3 is built from 15 residues. The V gene's germline CDR1 is SQVTM and CDR2 ANQGSEA. Between the trimmed V and J ends, which lost 5 bases and 7 bases, there was a span of 23 bases. CDR3 loop: CSVPREGSEGGEAFF. The DNA of the CDR3 is TGCAGCGTTCCCCGCGAGGGTAGTGAGGGAGGTGAAGCTTTCTTT.

This clonotype was detected a few times. As DNA, the CDR3 is TGTGCCAGCAGGTACGGGACAGGAAGCACAGATACGCAGTATTTT. Its translation is CASRYGTGSTDTQYF. The genes are TRBV7-3 and TRBJ2-3; 8 bases map to TRBD1. The trim removed 6 bases at V and 0 bases at J, leaving 5 bases unmatched. The length of the CDR3 is 15 residues. Per germline, CDR1 SGHTA and CDR2 FQGTGA. Filled out from reference TRBV7-3 and TRBJ2-3, the complete variable domain reads GAGVSQTPSNKVTEKGKYVELRCDPISGHTALYWYRQSLGQGPEFLIYFQGTGAADDSGLPNDRFFAVRPEGSVSTLKIQRTERGDSAVYLCASRYGTGSTDTQYFGPGTRLTVL.

There are a few counts of this clonotype. This chain links TRBV6-5 with TRBJ2-1, with D possibly being TRBD1 (6 bases). V was trimmed by 1 base and J by 5 bases, leaving 12 bases between them. The CDR3 length is 15 residues. The germline V gene encodes CDR1 MNHEY and CDR2 SVGAGI. CDR3 DNA: TGTGCCAGCAGTTACTTCCGGACAGATAACAATGAGCAGTTCTTC. Amino acids: CASSYFRTDNNEQFF.